This T cell receptor beta chain was identified in a study of cytotoxic CD8 clonotypes in ibrutinib-treated CLL. Study-wide context: There were about 10 relapsed/refractory patients and 15 treatment-naive patients, and around 17 were IGHV unmutated.

As for this clone: Its cognate antigen is unknown.

Overall study findings and caveats: Shared public clonotypes were rare, and on treatment they either got smaller or stayed the same. At baseline, clonality was higher than in age-matched healthy donors and correlated with CD8+ counts. The study sampled sustained-remission and progressing patients at different times.

Generated by immunoSEQ multiplex PCR, the TCRdb table keeps only in-frame clones and is missing some. The sample includes about 22,000 clones, about 78% seen only once; the top ten take more than 7%. CDR3 length: 14 residues. Germline lookup yields CDR1 WNHNN and CDR2 SYGVQD (reference sequence). V shed 3 bases and J shed 2 bases, with 11 bases lying between them. V is TRBV10-1 and J is TRBJ2-7, with D unclear. Sequencing was performed on PBMCs, taken before ibrutinib treatment. This sequence was found in a human donor with chronic lymphocytic leukemia. In DNA, the CDR3 is TGCGCCAGCAGTGATGGTCGGTCTGCCTACGAGCAGTACTTC. Translating it yields CASSDGRSAYEQYF.